This TCR beta chain appears in the sequencing data of a study of a mutant IDH1 vaccine in newly diagnosed glioma. Time point defined: week 35, safety follow-up. In every dose of vaccine, 300 ug of mutant IDH1 20-mer peptide was given alongside topical imiquimod. A word on this clone: What it recognizes is unknown.

Libraries were prepared by immunoSEQ multiplex PCR; TCRdb keeps only in-frame clonotypes and omits some of them. This sample has about 32,000 clones, with roughly 75% found just once. Study outcomes and limitations: Whatever changes occurred in top peripheral T cell clonotypes seemed unrelated to pseudoprogression. Altogether, 80% to 95% of patients exhibited vaccine-induced immune responses.

This receptor was taken from a middle-aged man with glioma. Some clones in this sample may be carry-over from other donors' samples. The material was PBMCs, obtained from a glioma patient whose treatment included an IDH1 peptide vaccine.

The DNA for the CDR3 is TGCGCCAGCAGGAGAGGGGGTTACCAAGAGACCCAGTACTTC. Residues: CASRRGGYQETQYF. The V gene is TRBV4-1, the J gene TRBJ2-5, with D maybe TRBD1 (6 bases). With 6 bases removed from V and 0 bases from J, the gap between germline ends came to 11 bases. The CDR3 is 14 residues long. In germline, CDR1 is MGHRA, CDR2 YSYEKL.